This T cell receptor (beta chain) was documented in a study of OX40 agonist ivuxolimab in advanced cancers. Looking at the study overall: At 0.01 to 10 mg/kg, ivuxolimab was administered intravenously to patients every 2 weeks. Study-wide findings and caveats: Clonal expansion from baseline to week 6 occurred in both CD4+ and CD8+ T cells.

This CDR3 comprises 16 residues. Trimming stripped 1 base from V and 0 bases from J, with 11 bases between. Germline CDR1 is SGHNT and CDR2 is YYREEE (reference sequence). Comment on this clone: Its antigen remains unknown.

The data were produced by immunoSEQ multiplex PCR, yet TCRdb's version contains in-frame clones alone and is incomplete. Here the sample spans some 78,000 clones, 70% to 90% being singletons. This sequence originates from an adult with an advanced solid tumor such as melanoma, head and neck, liver or kidney cancer. The chain employs TRBV5-4 and TRBJ2-1; the D gene is possibly TRBD2 (5 bases). The sequencing used CD4+ or CD8+ T cells sorted from blood, collected in a trial of the OX40 agonist ivuxolimab. The CDR3 reads CASSLTGKSSYNEQFF. In DNA, the CDR3 is TGTGCCAGCAGCTTGACCGGGAAGAGCTCCTACAATGAGCAGTTCTTC.